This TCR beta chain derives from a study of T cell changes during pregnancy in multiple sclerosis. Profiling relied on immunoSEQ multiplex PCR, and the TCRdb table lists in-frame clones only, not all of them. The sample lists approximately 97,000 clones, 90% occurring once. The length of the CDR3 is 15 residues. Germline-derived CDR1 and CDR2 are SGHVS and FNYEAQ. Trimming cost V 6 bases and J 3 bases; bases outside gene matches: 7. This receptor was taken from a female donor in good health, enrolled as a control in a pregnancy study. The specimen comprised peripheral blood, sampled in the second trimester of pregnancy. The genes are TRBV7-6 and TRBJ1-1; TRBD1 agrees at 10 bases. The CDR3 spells CASRSPGQGHTEAFF. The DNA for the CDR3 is TGTGCCAGCAGGTCACCGGGACAGGGGCACACTGAAGCTTTCTTT.